This is a list of T cell receptor beta chains from one sample in a study of response to subunit inactivated influenza vaccine. TCRdb re-derived calls from the RT-PCR reads in MiXCR, one entry per CDR3 protein. The table lists 500,000 to 650,000 distinct CDR3 sequences, 7.6% of them singletons. Sample: PBMCs from blood, taken roughly 24 months after vaccination. These receptors all come from a man aged 50-75 years who received an inactivated influenza vaccine. Both conserved end residues are part of each CDR3. D genes are given only for firm matches. Size is omitted from some rows. Given values are once, few, many or a class for expanded clones.

CDR3 protein,CDR3 DNA,clone size,V gene,J gene,D gene
CASSPPMGQGPYEQYF,TGTGCCAGCTCACCACCGATGGGACAGGGTCCCTACGAGCAGTACTTC,.,TRBV18,TRBJ2-7,TRBD1
CASSKYNRERSGANVLTF,TGTGCCAGCAGCAAATACAACAGAGAACGCTCTGGGGCCAACGTCCTGACTTTC,few,TRBV21-1,TRBJ2-6,.
CASRFWGGSGNQPQHF,TGTGCCAGCAGGTTTTGGGGGGGGTCCGGCAATCAGCCCCAGCATTTT,few,TRBV28,TRBJ1-5,.
CASSVIDNEQFF,TGTGCCAGCAGCGTCATTGACAATGAGCAGTTCTTC,many,TRBV5-6,TRBJ2-1,.
CASSVLRETQYF,TGTGCCAGCAGCGTGCTTAGGGAGACCCAGTACTTC,.,TRBV28,TRBJ2-5,.
CATSSRQANQETQYF,TGTGCCACCAGCAGCAGGCAGGCTAACCAAGAGACCCAGTACTTC,many,TRBV15,TRBJ2-5,.
CASSSTPRTLGPYEQYF,TGTGCCAGCAGCTCAACCCCACGGACCCTAGGTCCCTACGAGCAGTACTTC,.,TRBV3-1,TRBJ2-7,.
CASSLGTKGEQFF,TGTGCCAGCAGTTTGGGCACGAAGGGTGAGCAGTTCTTC,few,TRBV12-3/TRBV12-4,TRBJ2-1,.
CASSLPTFETQYF,TGTGCCAGCAGCTTGCCCACTTTCGAGACCCAGTACTTC,few,TRBV5-5,TRBJ2-5,.
CASRLGGSNQPQHF,TGTGCCAGCAGGTTGGGAGGGAGCAATCAGCCCCAGCATTTT,.,TRBV7-9,TRBJ1-5,.
CASSAFSGLSYNEQFF,TGTGCCAGCAGCGCATTTAGCGGGCTCTCCTACAATGAGCAGTTCTTC,many,TRBV9,TRBJ2-1,TRBD2
CATSRDLRGYEQYF,TGTGCCACCAGCAGAGATCTGAGGGGGTACGAGCAGTACTTC,.,TRBV15,TRBJ2-7,.
CASSQGGTANTEAFF,TGTGCCAGCAGCCAAGGTGGGACAGCGAACACTGAAGCTTTCTTT,.,TRBV3-1,TRBJ1-1,TRBD1
CASSLSVGVGWGYTF,TGTGCCAGCAGTTTATCGGTCGGGGTGGGGTGGGGCTACACCTTC,.,TRBV28,TRBJ1-2,.
CASSLVAGQGEQYF,TGCGCCAGCAGCTTGGTGGCTGGACAGGGCGAGCAGTACTTC,.,TRBV5-1,TRBJ2-7,TRBD1
CIGGRPNTEAFF,TGCATCGGCGGGCGCCCGAACACTGAAGCTTTCTTT,.,TRBV20-1,TRBJ1-1,.
CASSYDREYGEQYF,TGCGCCAGCAGCTACGACCGGGAGTACGGCGAGCAGTACTTC,few,TRBV4-3,TRBJ2-7,.
CASSQIGLAGNEQFF,TGTGCCAGCAGCCAAATTGGTCTAGCGGGCAATGAGCAGTTCTTC,many,TRBV3-1,TRBJ2-1,TRBD2
CAWSGPIYEQYF,TGTGCCTGGAGTGGACCGATCTACGAGCAGTACTTC,.,TRBV30,TRBJ2-7,.
CASSFAGLGSETQYF,TGTGCCAGCAGCTTCGCGGGACTAGGGTCAGAGACCCAGTACTTC,few,TRBV7-2,TRBJ2-5,TRBD2
CASSRTGTGVAGELFF,TGTGCCAGCAGCCGTACCGGGACAGGGGTCGCCGGGGAGCTGTTTTTT,few,TRBV3-1,TRBJ2-2,TRBD1
CSARGGPQRGNYGYTF,TGCAGTGCTAGGGGAGGGCCCCAGAGGGGAAACTATGGCTACACCTTC,few,TRBV20-1,TRBJ1-2,.
CASGQGPSYEQYF,TGTGCCAGCGGACAGGGGCCGTCCTACGAGCAGTACTTC,few,TRBV2,TRBJ2-7,TRBD1
CASKTGYPIDGNQPQHF,TGTGCCAGCAAGACAGGGTATCCCATCGACGGCAATCAGCCCCAGCATTTT,few,TRBV6-2/TRBV6-3,TRBJ1-5,TRBD1
CASSSGSFQETQYF,TGTGCCAGCAGTTCCGGGAGTTTTCAAGAGACCCAGTACTTC,few,TRBV5-8,TRBJ2-5,.
CASSLGLANYEQYF,TGTGCCAGCAGCTTGGGGCTAGCAAACTACGAGCAGTACTTC,many,TRBV5-6,TRBJ2-7,.
CASSLAGALLTDTQYF,TGTGCCAGCAGCTTAGCGGGAGCCCTCCTAACAGATACGCAGTATTTT,.,TRBV7-2,TRBJ2-3,.
CASSTIREAFF,TGTGCCAGCAGCACCATCAGGGAAGCTTTCTTT,many,TRBV6-1,TRBJ1-1,.
CASSTGQANTGELFF,TGCGCCAGCAGCACCGGACAAGCGAACACCGGGGAGCTGTTTTTT,many,TRBV5-1,TRBJ2-2,.
CSVTGTEAYEQYF,TGCAGCGTCACCGGGACAGAAGCTTACGAGCAGTACTTC,.,TRBV29-1,TRBJ2-7,TRBD1
CATSGGQRYGYTF,TGTGCCACCAGTGGGGGGCAGCGCTATGGCTACACCTTC,many,TRBV24-1,TRBJ1-2,.
CASRQESSYEQYF,TGCGCCAGTAGACAGGAGAGCTCCTACGAGCAGTACTTC,many,TRBV5-1,TRBJ2-7,.
CASRPGQASPYEQYF,TGTGCCAGCAGACCAGGACAGGCCTCTCCCTACGAGCAGTACTTC,many,TRBV6-1,TRBJ2-7,TRBD1
CASSSDLTGELFF,TGCGCCAGCAGCTCGGACCTCACCGGGGAGCTGTTTTTT,many,TRBV5-1,TRBJ2-2,.
CASSPFPGSPLHF,TGCGCCAGCAGCCCCTTCCCCGGTTCACCCCTCCACTTT,few,TRBV5-1,TRBJ1-6,.
CASSSYGTEMNTEAFF,TGTGCCAGCAGCTCATATGGGACAGAAATGAACACTGAAGCTTTCTTT,few,TRBV5-6,TRBJ1-1,TRBD1
CASRPTDVANYGYTF,TGTGCCAGCAGACCCACGGACGTAGCTAACTATGGCTACACCTTC,few,TRBV28,TRBJ1-2,.
CASSYGRNSYNEQFF,TGTGCCAGCAGTTACGGGAGAAACTCCTACAATGAGCAGTTCTTC,few,TRBV6-2/TRBV6-3,TRBJ2-1,.
CASSVEGTGIQYF,TGTGCCAGCAGCGTAGAGGGGACAGGCATTCAGTACTTC,.,TRBV9,TRBJ2-4,TRBD1
CASSYQTAYEQYF,TGTGCCAGCAGTTACCAGACAGCGTACGAGCAGTACTTC,many,TRBV6-5,TRBJ2-7,.
CASSQGTGGVDNEQFF,TGTGCCAGCAGCCAGGGGACAGGGGGGGTGGACAATGAGCAGTTCTTC,.,TRBV4-2,TRBJ2-1,TRBD1
CASSQVALRTEAFF,TGTGCCAGCAGCCAAGTTGCTTTGCGTACTGAAGCTTTCTTT,many,TRBV14,TRBJ1-1,.
CASSPGSRGANVLTF,TGTGCCAGCAGTCCCGGTAGCCGAGGGGCCAACGTCCTGACTTTC,few,TRBV12-3/TRBV12-4,TRBJ2-6,.
CATSTFGGELFF,TGTGCCACCAGCACCTTCGGCGGGGAGCTGTTTTTT,many,TRBV24-1,TRBJ2-2,.